The sequence of this TCR beta chain was determined in a study of regulatory T cells in long-lasting Graves disease. Germline V gene lookup returns CDR1 SNHLY and CDR2 FYNNEI. The length of the CDR3 is 15 residues. The V and J ends lost 0 bases and 1 base respectively, with 9 bases between them. Building the TCR beta libraries relied on iRepertoire HTBI primers, and CDR3 regions underwent Arm-PCR. TCRdb independently ran MiXCR on the multiplex PCR reads; one entry per CDR3 protein. The data hold approximately 540,000 distinct CDR3 sequences, with 9.5% to 15% observed a single time. This clonotype was picked up many times. As for time point: newly diagnosed GD, antithyroid drugs for less than 3 months. PBMCs were the source of the RNA used for TCR sequencing. These data also featured in a second study, about T cells in Graves' hyperthyroidism and ophthalmopathy.

V is TRBV2 and J is TRBJ2-5; no reliable D call. This sequence originates from a woman in her twenties or thirties with Graves disease. The specimen comprised peripheral blood mononuclear cells (PBMCs), sampled at new diagnosis, from a patient treated with antithyroid drugs. CDR3: CASSEAWRRQETQYF. The CDR3 DNA reads TGTGCCAGCAGTGAAGCCTGGCGTCGCCAAGAGACCCAGTACTTC.